The T cell receptor beta chain under discussion was sequenced for a study of blood T cells in healthy people across ages. Isolation yielded PBMCs, at least 6.5 million per sample, in every case. This clonotype was observed once. What it binds is not known. V gave up 7 bases and J gave up 5 bases, with 17 bases separating them. The CDR3 totals 14 residues. Looked up from germline, CDR1 is WNHNN and CDR2 is SYGVQD (reference sequence). Study-level points and caveats: Per million T cells, TCR beta diversity dropped about linearly as age rose.

A J-beta primer mix and a sample-barcoded 5' primer were used in a second PCR of about 7 to 12 cycles. A template-switch adaptor with 12 random nucleotides tagged each cDNA molecule. TCRdb reprocessed the 5' RACE reads via MiXCR and lists one record per CDR3 protein. This table holds over 1,200,000 distinct CDR3 sequences, approximately 60% found once. The sequence came from a man aged 18 to 35 in good health. The sequenced sample consisted of blood. The J gene is TRBJ2-5, the V gene TRBV10-1, with D unclear. The CDR3 spells CASMFRSLWETQYF. CDR3 DNA sequence: TGCGCCAGCATGTTTCGGAGCCTCTGGGAGACCCAGTACTTC.